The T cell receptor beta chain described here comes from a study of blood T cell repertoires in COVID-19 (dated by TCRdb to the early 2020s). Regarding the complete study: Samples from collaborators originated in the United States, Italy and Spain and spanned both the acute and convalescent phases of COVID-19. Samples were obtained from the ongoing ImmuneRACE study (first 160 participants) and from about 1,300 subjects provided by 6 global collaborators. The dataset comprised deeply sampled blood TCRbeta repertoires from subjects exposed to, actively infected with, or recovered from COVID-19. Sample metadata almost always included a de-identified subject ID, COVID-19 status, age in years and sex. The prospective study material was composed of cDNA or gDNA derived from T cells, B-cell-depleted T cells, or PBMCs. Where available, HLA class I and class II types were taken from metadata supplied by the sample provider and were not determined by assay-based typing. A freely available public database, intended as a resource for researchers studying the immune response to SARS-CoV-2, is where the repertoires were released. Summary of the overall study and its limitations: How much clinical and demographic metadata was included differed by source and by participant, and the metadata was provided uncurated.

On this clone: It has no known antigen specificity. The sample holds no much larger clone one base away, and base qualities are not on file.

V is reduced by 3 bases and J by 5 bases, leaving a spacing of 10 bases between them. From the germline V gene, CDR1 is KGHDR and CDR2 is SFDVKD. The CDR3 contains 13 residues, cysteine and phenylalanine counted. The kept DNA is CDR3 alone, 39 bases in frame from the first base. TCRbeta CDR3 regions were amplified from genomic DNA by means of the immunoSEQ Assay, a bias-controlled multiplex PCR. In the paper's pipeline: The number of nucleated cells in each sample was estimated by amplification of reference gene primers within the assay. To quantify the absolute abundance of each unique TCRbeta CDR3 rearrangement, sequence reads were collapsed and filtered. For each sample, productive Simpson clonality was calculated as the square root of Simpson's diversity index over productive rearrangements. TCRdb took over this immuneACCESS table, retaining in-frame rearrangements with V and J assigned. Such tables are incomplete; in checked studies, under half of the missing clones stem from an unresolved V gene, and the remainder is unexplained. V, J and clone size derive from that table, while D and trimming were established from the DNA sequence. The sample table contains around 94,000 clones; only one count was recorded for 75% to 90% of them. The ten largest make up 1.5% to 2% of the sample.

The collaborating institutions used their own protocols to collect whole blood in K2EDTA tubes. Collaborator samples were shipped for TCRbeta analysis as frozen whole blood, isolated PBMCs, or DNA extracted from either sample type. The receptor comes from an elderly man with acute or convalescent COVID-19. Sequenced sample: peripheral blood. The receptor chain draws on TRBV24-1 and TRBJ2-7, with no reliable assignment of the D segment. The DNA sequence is TGTGCCACCAGTGATCCTGCACACCACGAGCAGTACTTC. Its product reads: CATSDPAHHEQYF.